This TCR beta chain appears in the sequencing data of a study of blood T cell repertoires in COVID-19. CDR1 and CDR2 (germline): LGHDT, YNNKEL (reference sequence). Trimming pared 4 bases from V and 3 bases from J, leaving 18 bases between. The CDR3 has 16 amino acids. Only in-frame clones appear in the TCRdb table, and some are missing; sequencing was by immunoSEQ multiplex PCR. The sample shows about 210,000 clones, around 89% of them seen only once. Specimen: peripheral blood. The chain uses TRBV3-1 (or the pseudogene TRBV3-2) and TRBJ1-1, with unresolved D. The clonotype originates from a man between 65 and 85 years old with acute or convalescent COVID-19. The CDR3 sequence is CASSLYDAGYDTEAFF. The CDR3 nucleotides read TGTGCCAGCAGCCTATACGATGCAGGCTACGACACTGAAGCTTTCTTT.